These 26 T cell receptor beta chains came from one sample sequenced in a study of blood T cells in healthy people across ages. Using a J-beta primer mix together with a sample-barcoded 5' primer, a second PCR was run for about 7 to 12 cycles. TCRdb passed the 5' RACE reads through MiXCR, listing each CDR3 protein once. The table includes hundreds of thousands of distinct CDR3 sequences, about half detected once. The sequencing sample was made of blood. The receptors shown here come from a man aged 80 or over in good health.

This chain links TRBV28 with TRBJ2-4; TRBD2 aligns across 10 bases. This CDR3 has 17 amino acids. V was pared by 4 bases and J by 3 bases, with 9 bases of the junction left unmatched. The germline V gene encodes CDR1 MDHEN and CDR2 SYDVKM. CDR3 protein: CASSSSLAGVDKNIQYF. DNA of the CDR3: TGTGCCAGCAGTTCCTCCCTAGCGGGAGTTGACAAAAACATTCAGTACTTC.

V is TRBV4-3 and J is TRBJ1-4; 7 positions match TRBD1. Trimming took 3 bases from V and 9 from J; bases not matched to a gene: 7. Germline V gene sequence: CDR1 LGHNA, CDR2 YSLEER. CDR3 length equals 14 residues. The CDR3 is CASSQSTGSQKLFF. The DNA of the CDR3 is TGCGCCAGCAGCCAGTCGACAGGGTCCCAAAAACTGTTTTTT.

In its sample, this clonotype was seen a few times. V and J are TRBV7-2 and TRBJ2-5; D gene uncertain. CDR1 and CDR2 (germline): SGHTA, FQGNSA. With 7 bases removed from V and 1 base from J, the gap between germline ends came to 7 bases. There are 12 residues in the CDR3. As DNA, the CDR3 is TGTGCCAGCAACAAACCCCAAGAGACCCAGTACTTC. It encodes CASNKPQETQYF.

This clonotype was observed a handful of times. The genes are TRBV5-6 and TRBJ2-5, with TRBD1 matching 7 bases. Germline V lookup: CDR1 SGHDT, CDR2 YYEEEE. Germline trimming cut 4 bases from V and 1 base from J; bases unmatched to any gene: 10. The CDR3 runs 16 residues. The CDR3 bases are TGTGCCAGCAGCGCAGACAGGGTGGGGGCCCAAGAGACCCAGTACTTC. It is translated as CASSADRVGAQETQYF.

This chain joins TRBV29-1 and TRBJ2-3; a possible D gene is TRBD1 (6 bases). V shed 6 bases and J shed 2 bases, with 15 bases lying between them. The CDR3 consists of 14 residues. Germline CDR1 is SQVTM and CDR2 is ANQGSEA. CDR3 nucleotides: TGCAGCGTGGCAGTTCGACAGGTCACAGATACGCAGTATTTT. Protein: CSVAVRQVTDTQYF.

The chain combines TRBV3-1 with TRBJ1-4, with 7 bases lining up with TRBD1. CDR1 LGHDT and CDR2 YNNKEL come from the germline V gene (reference sequence). CDR3 length: 16 residues. V was clipped by 1 base and J by 6 bases; unmatched bases: 8. The CDR3 loop is CASSQGDSRPDEKLFF. The CDR3 DNA follows: TGTGCCAGCAGCCAAGGGGACAGTCGGCCTGATGAAAAACTGTTTTTT.

The chain links TRBV20-1 to TRBJ2-5; TRBD2 aligns across 10 bases. From germline, CDR1 is DFQATT and CDR2 SNEGSKA (reference sequence). J was trimmed by 3 bases and V by 5 bases; bases with no gene match: 9. The CDR3 totals 15 residues. The CDR3 bases are TGCAGTGCTCCGCGACTAGCGGGCAGCAAAGAGACCCAGTACTTC. Its protein product is CSAPRLAGSKETQYF.

This clonotype was observed a handful of times. This chain uses TRBV6-5 with TRBJ2-5, with 7 bases identical to TRBD1. Trimming at V came to 8 bases and at J to 4 bases, leaving 7 bases not matched to a gene. CDR3 length: 13 residues. Germline CDR1 reads MNHEY; CDR2 reads SVGAGI. The CDR3 sequence: CASARNRGETQYF. Here the CDR3 DNA reads TGTGCCAGCGCGAGGAACAGGGGAGAGACCCAGTACTTC.

This clonotype appeared a few times. This chain uses TRBV4-1 with TRBJ2-4, with 8 bases matching TRBD2. The last part of the DNA fits TRBJ2-7 better; the J call may be wrong. Looked up from germline, CDR1 is MGHRA and CDR2 is YSYEKL. The CDR3 contains 15 residues. CDR3: CASSQNSGTSYEQYF. CDR3 bases: TGCGCCAGCAGCCAGAATAGCGGGACCTCCTACGAGCAGTACTTC.

The chain uses TRBV29-1 and TRBJ2-1; tentatively, D is TRBD1 or TRBD2 (5 bases each). CDR1 and CDR2 (germline): SQVTM, ANQGSEA. V lost 3 bases and J lost 1, with 16 bases in between. The CDR3 totals 16 residues. In nucleotides, the CDR3 is TGCAGCGTTGAGGGGGTTGTGAGGATTTCCTACAATGAGCAGTTCTTC. Protein sequence: CSVEGVVRISYNEQFF.

The chain links TRBV2 to TRBJ2-5, with D perhaps assigned TRBD1 or TRBD2 (5 bases each). V was pared by 1 base and J by 8 bases, with 11 bases between. The germline gives CDR1 SNHLY, CDR2 FYNNEI. The CDR3 extends over 13 amino acids. CDR3 amino acids: CASSEGDGLTQYF. CDR3 bases: TGTGCCAGCAGTGAAGGGGACGGTCTTACCCAGTACTTC.

The genes are TRBV20-1 and TRBJ2-3; TRBD2 aligns across 11 bases. CDR1 is DFQATT, CDR2 SNEGSKA, per germline (reference sequence). CDR3 size: 16 residues. The CDR3 bases are TGCAGCAAAGATCAACTAGCGGGAGATTGGGCAGATACGCAGTATTTT. Amino acid sequence: CSKDQLAGDWADTQYF.

The gene calls are TRBV7-8 and TRBJ2-7; weak D call: TRBD2 (6 bases). V dropped 2 bases and J dropped 6 bases, with 14 bases sitting between them. The germline V gene encodes CDR1 SGHVS and CDR2 FQNEAQ. The CDR3 totals 14 residues. CDR3 amino acids: CASSLLLASSEQYF. CDR3 bases: TGTGCCAGCAGCTTATTACTAGCTTCCAGCGAGCAGTACTTC.

The V gene is TRBV7-9, the J gene TRBJ2-5; D is perhaps TRBD1 (5 bases). The CDR3 is 14 amino acids. V dropped 5 bases and J dropped 4 bases, with 14 bases sitting between them. CDR1 and CDR2 (germline): SEHNR, FQNEAQ (reference sequence). The chain's CDR3 is CASSVQRQRETQYF. In DNA, the CDR3 is TGTGCCAGCAGCGTACAGAGACAGAGAGAGACCCAGTACTTC.

This clonotype appeared many times. The chain has TRBV7-2 and TRBJ2-1; 16 positions match TRBD2. The germline gives CDR1 SGHTA, CDR2 FQGNSA. J gave up 6 bases and V 1 base, and 6 bases lay outside the gene matches. The CDR3 spans 18 residues. In nucleotides, the CDR3 is TGTGCCAGCAGCTTAGGCTTGGGACTAGCGGGAGGGTTCAATGAGCAGTTCTTC. Protein sequence: CASSLGLGLAGGFNEQFF.

This clonotype was recorded a few times. Here the CDR3 reads CASSPGLATQETQYF. CDR3 in DNA: TGTGCCAGCAGTCCTGGACTAGCGACCCAAGAGACCCAGTACTTC. The chain joins TRBV12-3 or TRBV12-4 to TRBJ2-5; 9 nucleotides line up with TRBD2. V trimming: 5 bases; J trimming: 1 base; junction bases outside the gene matches: 5. The CDR3 extends over 15 amino acids.

The chain recombines TRBV10-2 with TRBJ1-3; D may be TRBD1 (5 bases). The length of the CDR3 is 16 residues. The germline V gene encodes CDR1 WSHSY and CDR2 SAAADI. The V end lost 0 bases, the J end lost 0 bases, and 9 bases lay between the germline ends. The CDR3: CASSESPGRSGNTIYF. CDR3 nucleotide sequence: TGCGCCAGCAGTGAGTCGCCAGGGCGCTCTGGAAACACCATATATTTT.

This chain connects TRBV12-3 or TRBV12-4 to TRBJ2-7; 8 bases map to TRBD2. TRBJ2-4 explains the end of the DNA better; the J call may be wrong. CDR3 length equals 14 residues. The CDR3 sequence is CASSLRGDKNIQYF. As DNA, the CDR3 is TGTGCCAGCAGTTTGCGGGGGGACAAAAACATTCAGTACTTC.

A note on this clonotype: With a much larger clone just one base away, this may be a read error. V gene TRBV29-1 combines with J gene TRBJ2-7, with 7 bases matching TRBD1. This CDR3 comprises 13 residues. Per germline, CDR1 SQVTM and CDR2 ANQGSEA. The CDR3 DNA reads as TGCGGCGTTTTTCCGGGACAGAACTCCGAGCAGTACTTC. Its translation: CGVFPGQNSEQYF.

The gene calls are TRBV20-1 and TRBJ1-6; possible D gene TRBD1, 5 bases. In germline, CDR1 is DFQATT, CDR2 SNEGSKA (reference sequence). Trimming shortened V by 0 bases and J by 7 bases, and 16 bases separated the two germline ends. CDR3 length: 16 residues. In DNA form, the CDR3 reads TGCAGTGCTAGAGATGGAACGGGACGAGGGAATTCACCCCTCCACTTT. Amino acid sequence: CSARDGTGRGNSPLHF.

Many counts were recorded for this clonotype. The V and J genes are TRBV29-1 and TRBJ2-7; 10 nucleotides agree with TRBD2. Germline V gene sequence: CDR1 SQVTM, CDR2 ANQGSEA. The CDR3 totals 14 residues. V shed 6 bases, J shed 5 bases, and the junction held 10 bases outside the gene matches. CDR3 sequence (DNA): TGCAGCGTAACCAACACCGGGACTAGCGACGAGCAGTACTTC. Translating it yields CSVTNTGTSDEQYF.

Turning to this clonotype: A much larger clone sits a single nucleotide away, making a read error possible. The CDR3 region is CSVEDRRDGSTSGANVLTF. CDR3 sequence (DNA): TGCAGCGTTGAAGATCGGCGGGACGGGAGCACCTCCGGGGCCAACGTCCTGACTTTC. This chain connects TRBV29-1 to TRBJ2-6; possibly TRBD2 for D (6 bases). This CDR3 spans 19 amino acids. Deletions cut 0 bases from V and 4 bases from J, with 22 bases between. Germline V gene data show CDR1 as SQVTM and CDR2 as ANQGSEA.

This sequence joins TRBV6-2 or TRBV6-3 and TRBJ2-1; 9 bases match TRBD1. The tail of the sequence fits TRBJ2-7 better, so the J call may be wrong. CDR3 length: 15 amino acids. Germline V CDR1 and CDR2: MNHEY, SVGEGT. The CDR3 spells CASRFTGGAYNEQYF. The CDR3 coding sequence is TGTGCCAGCAGATTTACAGGGGGCGCCTACAATGAGCAGTACTTC.

This clonotype has at least ten counts. This chain uses TRBV5-6 with TRBJ2-4; no clear D gene. V was clipped by 4 bases and J by 0 bases, with 14 bases between them. The germline gives CDR1 SGHDT, CDR2 YYEEEE. This CDR3 comprises 16 residues. The CDR3 here is CASSRRPPIAKNIQYF. The CDR3 bases are TGTGCCAGCAGCCGGAGACCACCTATAGCCAAAAACATTCAGTACTTC.

The rearrangement joins TRBV12-3 or TRBV12-4 to TRBJ2-1, with TRBD2 identical over 11 bases. V dropped 9 bases and J dropped 4; count of bases not matched to a gene: 14. This CDR3 region has 17 residues. Here the CDR3 reads CARKKPGLAEIYNEQFF. DNA of the CDR3: TGTGCCAGGAAAAAACCGGGACTAGCGGAAATTTACAATGAGCAGTTCTTC.

This clonotype was detected ten times or more. V gene TRBV7-2 combines with J gene TRBJ2-5; 10 bases fit TRBD1. This CDR3 is 18 amino acids long. V was clipped by 5 bases and J by 4 bases; unmatched bases: 16. Germline loops: CDR1 SGHTA, CDR2 FQGNSA. CDR3 in amino acids: CASSPRGQGSLGTETQYF. The CDR3 coding sequence is TGTGCCAGCAGCCCCCGGGGACAGGGGAGTTTAGGCACAGAGACCCAGTACTTC.